A single sample gave rise to the 11 T cell receptor beta chains below, sequenced in a study of memory CD8 T cells in hepatitis C reinfection. Repertoires were generated with immunoSEQ multiplex PCR, while TCRdb's copy carries only in-frame clones and drops some. The repertoire has over 35,000 clones, approximately 87% of them found once; the top ten carry approximately 1.2%. The time point is: peak reinfection, 3 to 8 weeks after reinfection detection. Sorted cells were sequenced directly ex vivo without any in vitro expansion. Specimen: naive CD8+ T cells sorted from blood. The source of these receptors is a man between 18 and 29 years old with hepatitis C virus infection.

This clone was seen once. This chain uses TRBV7-9 with TRBJ2-1, with 8 bases identical to TRBD1. In germline, CDR1 is SEHNR, CDR2 FQNEAQ (reference sequence). CDR3 size: 16 residues. With 5 bases clipped from V and 7 bases from J, the junction kept 13 bases outside the gene matches. CDR3 bases: TGTGCCAGCAGCCCAACTGACAGGGGACCATGGAATGAGCAGTTCTTC. Amino acid sequence: CASSPTDRGPWNEQFF.

The rearrangement joins TRBV4-1 to TRBJ2-2; the match to TRBD1 covers 7 bases. CDR3 size: 17 residues. Germline V gene sequence: CDR1 MGHRA, CDR2 YSYEKL. J was trimmed by 5 bases and V by 0 bases; bases with no gene match: 9. The CDR3: CASSQDLSRGLTGELFF. In DNA, the CDR3 is TGCGCCAGCAGCCAAGATCTCAGTAGGGGGCTAACCGGGGAGCTGTTTTTT.

The V gene is TRBV9, the J gene TRBJ2-3, with 7 bases aligning to TRBD1. Losses at the gene ends were 3 bases for V and 3 bases for J; bases not matched to a gene: 7. Per germline, CDR1 SGDLS and CDR2 YYNGEE. The CDR3 consists of 15 residues. This CDR3 is CASSGKGARTDTQYF. The CDR3 nucleotides read TGTGCCAGCAGCGGAAAGGGGGCGCGGACAGATACGCAGTATTTT.

The chain recombines TRBV9 with TRBJ2-5; possibly TRBD2 for D (7 bases). The CDR3 totals 15 residues. V was shortened by 0 bases and J by 3 bases, with 12 bases between the two germline ends. The germline V gene has CDR1 SGDLS and CDR2 YYNGEE. The CDR3 DNA follows: TGTGCCAGCAGCGTAGGGGGGGGGCCCAAAGAGACCCAGTACTTC. Protein: CASSVGGGPKETQYF.

Only a few counts were recorded for this clone. This sequence joins TRBV7-9 and TRBJ1-1; no firm D call. Germline assignment: CDR1 SEHNR and CDR2 FQNEAQ (reference sequence). Trimming pared 10 bases from V and 0 bases from J, leaving 3 bases between. The CDR3 is made up of 10 amino acids. CDR3 nucleotide sequence: TGTGCCACCATGAACACTGAAGCTTTCTTT. Its translation: CATMNTEAFF.

The chain uses TRBV6-1 and TRBJ1-5; D gene uncertain. The CDR3 consists of 14 residues. CDR1 and CDR2 from the germline V gene are MNHNS and SASEGT. The V and J ends lost 3 bases and 3 bases respectively, with 9 bases between them. The CDR3 DNA reads TGTGCCAGCAGTGACGGGTCGAACAATCAGCCCCAGCATTTT. It encodes CASSDGSNNQPQHF.

The V and J genes are TRBV6-5 and TRBJ2-7; 7 bases are shared with TRBD1. With 5 bases clipped from V and 4 bases from J, the junction kept 8 bases outside the gene matches. Germline CDR1 MNHEY, CDR2 SVGAGI. The CDR3 runs 14 residues. The chain's CDR3 is CASSQLGQAYEQYF. In DNA form, the CDR3 reads TGTGCCAGCAGTCAACTCGGACAGGCGTACGAGCAGTACTTC.

J is TRBJ2-3 and V is TRBV6-1; 9 bases align to TRBD2. The CDR3 length is 15 residues. Trimming took 0 bases from V and 5 from J; bases not matched to a gene: 3. CDR1 and CDR2 (germline): MNHNS, SASEGT. CDR3 sequence: CASSEASGGVDTQYF. The DNA of the CDR3 is TGTGCCAGCAGTGAAGCTAGCGGGGGAGTAGATACGCAGTATTTT.

Here the CDR3 reads CASSLKLRPGELFF. CDR3 DNA sequence: TGTGCCAGCAGTTTGAAACTACGACCCGGGGAGCTGTTTTTT. The chain recombines TRBV28 with TRBJ2-2, with no clear D. The length of the CDR3 is 14 residues. Trimming pared 3 bases from V and 6 bases from J, leaving 11 bases between. Germline V CDR1 and CDR2: MDHEN, SYDVKM.

The rearrangement uses TRBV25-1 and TRBJ1-1; 7 nucleotides align to TRBD1. Germline loops: CDR1 MGHDK, CDR2 SYGVNS. This CDR3 spans 12 amino acids. V lost 7 bases, J lost 7 bases, and 6 bases stayed unmatched. This CDR3 reads CASNTGTDEAFF. Written as DNA, the CDR3 is TGTGCCAGCAATACCGGGACAGATGAAGCTTTCTTT.

The V gene is TRBV29-1, the J gene TRBJ2-1; the D gene is possibly TRBD1 (6 bases). CDR1 SQVTM and CDR2 ANQGSEA come from the germline V gene. The length of the CDR3 is 12 residues. The V end lost 6 bases, the J end lost 4 bases, and 10 bases lay between the germline ends. CDR3 nucleotides: TGCAGCGTCCGGCAGGGGTACAATGAGCAGTTCTTC. Protein product: CSVRQGYNEQFF.